This T cell receptor (beta chain) is drawn from a study of persistence of HIV-infected CD4 T cells. Study outcomes and limitations: Antigen-responding cells were enriched for degenerate expanded CDR3beta sequences. The rare CMV-responding cells with HIV-1 proviruses were not separately TCR-sequenced. CMV- and Gag-responding cells had lower TCRbeta richness than CD3/CD28-responding cells.

Cells were stimulated nonspecifically with anti-CD3/anti-CD28 magnetic beads. CD4+ T cells upregulating both CD40 ligand and CD69 were sorted as responding cells. These HIV-1-infected adults initiated suppressive ART in chronic infection. Trimming cost V 5 bases and J 4 bases; bases outside gene matches: 7. The CDR3 is 15 amino acids. Germline CDR1 SGHTA, CDR2 FQGNSA. In regard to this clone: Antigen specificity is unknown.

The immunoSEQ assay was version 4, run in survey mode. Clones were sequenced by immunoSEQ multiplex PCR, and TCRdb holds only the in-frame ones, with some missing. The sample records 35,000 to 45,000 clones, approximately 90% being singletons. Specimen: CD4+ T cells sorted from PBMCs after roughly 18-hour stimulation, collected from a patient who received antiretroviral therapy. The TCR comes from an adult woman with HIV who was CMV-seropositive. The V call is TRBV7-2, the J call TRBJ2-7, with 11 bases identical to TRBD2. The CDR3 DNA sequence: TGTGCCAGCAGCCCGGGGACTAGCGGACGTTACGAGCAGTACGTC. As protein: CASSPGTSGRYEQYV.